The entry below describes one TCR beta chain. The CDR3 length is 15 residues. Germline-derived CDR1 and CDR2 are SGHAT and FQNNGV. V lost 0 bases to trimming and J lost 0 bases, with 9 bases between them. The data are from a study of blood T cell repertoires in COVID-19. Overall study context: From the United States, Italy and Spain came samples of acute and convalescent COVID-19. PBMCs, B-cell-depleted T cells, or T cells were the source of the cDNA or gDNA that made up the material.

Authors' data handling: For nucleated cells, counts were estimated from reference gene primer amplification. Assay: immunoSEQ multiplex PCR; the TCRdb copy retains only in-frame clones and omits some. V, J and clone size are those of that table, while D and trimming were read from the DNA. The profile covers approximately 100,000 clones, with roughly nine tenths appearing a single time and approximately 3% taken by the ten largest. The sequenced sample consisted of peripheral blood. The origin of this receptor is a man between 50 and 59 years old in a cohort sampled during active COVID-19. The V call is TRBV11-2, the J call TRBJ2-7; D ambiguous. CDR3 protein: CASSLEKPSSYEQYF. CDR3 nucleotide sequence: TGTGCCAGCAGCTTAGAAAAGCCGAGCTCCTACGAGCAGTACTTC.